This T cell receptor (beta chain) was captured by sequencing in a study of T cells after yellow fever vaccination. Across the whole study: Some fractions had low cell numbers, and these were prepared with SMART-Seq v4 Ultra Low Input. Overall study results and limits: It was a weaker secondary response, yet one that peaked faster, at day 5 versus 15.

TCRdb re-analysed the 5' RACE reads in MiXCR, keeping a single row per CDR3 protein. The sample lists just under 600,000 distinct CDR3 sequences; about 13% were seen once. V shed 4 bases and J shed 6 bases, with 8 bases lying between them. Germline V gene data show CDR1 as SGHRS and CDR2 as YFSETQ. The CDR3 totals 12 residues. Of note for this clonotype: Its antigen is undetermined.

The source material was PBMCs, sampled on the day of the yellow fever booster vaccination. This chain connects TRBV5-1 to TRBJ2-1; maybe TRBD1 (6 bases). The TCR was taken from a man aged 30 to 45 who received the YFV17D yellow fever vaccine. CDR3 protein: CASSTDSNEQFF. DNA for the CDR3: TGCGCCAGCAGCACGGACAGCAATGAGCAGTTCTTC.